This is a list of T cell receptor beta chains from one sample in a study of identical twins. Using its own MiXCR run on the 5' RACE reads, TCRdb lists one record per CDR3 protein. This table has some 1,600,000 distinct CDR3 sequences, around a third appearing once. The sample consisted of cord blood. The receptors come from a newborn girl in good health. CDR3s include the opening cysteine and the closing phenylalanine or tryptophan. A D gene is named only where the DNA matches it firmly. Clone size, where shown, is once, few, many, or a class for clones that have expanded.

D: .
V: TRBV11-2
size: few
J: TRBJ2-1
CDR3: CASSLTPTSYNEQFF
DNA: TGTGCCAGCAGCCTTACCCCAACCTCCTACAATGAGCAGTTCTTC

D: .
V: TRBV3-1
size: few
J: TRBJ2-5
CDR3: CASSQGLIEETQYF
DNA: TGTGCCAGCAGCCAAGGGCTAATAGAAGAGACCCAGTACTTC

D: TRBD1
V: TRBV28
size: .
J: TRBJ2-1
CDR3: CASSLPTGYHPEQFF
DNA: TGTGCCAGCAGTCTACCGACAGGGTACCACCCTGAGCAGTTCTTC

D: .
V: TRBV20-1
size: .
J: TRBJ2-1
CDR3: CSASRISRTLSYNEQFF
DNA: TGCAGTGCTAGCCGAATATCACGGACCCTTTCCTACAATGAGCAGTTCTTC

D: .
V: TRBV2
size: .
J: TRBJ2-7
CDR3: CASSEGQIPSYEQYF
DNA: TGTGCCAGCAGTGAAGGACAGATTCCTTCCTACGAGCAGTACTTC

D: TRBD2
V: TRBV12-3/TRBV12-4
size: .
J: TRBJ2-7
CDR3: CASSLYTSGSYEQYF
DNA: TGTGCCAGCAGTTTATATACTAGCGGGTCCTACGAGCAGTACTTC

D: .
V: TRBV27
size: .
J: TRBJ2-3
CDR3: CASSAEGVSSTDTQYF
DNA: TGTGCCAGCAGTGCCGAGGGGGTTTCTAGCACAGATACGCAGTATTTT

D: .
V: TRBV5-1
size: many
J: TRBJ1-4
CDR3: CASSPGTGNEKLFF
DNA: TGCGCCAGCAGTCCCGGGACGGGGAATGAAAAACTGTTTTTT

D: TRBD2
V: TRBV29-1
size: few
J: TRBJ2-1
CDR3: CSVEGRTSSYNEQFF
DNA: TGCAGCGTTGAGGGCAGGACTAGCTCCTACAATGAGCAGTTCTTC

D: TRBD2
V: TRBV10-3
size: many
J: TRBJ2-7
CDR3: CAISPGLEPAYEQYF
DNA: TGTGCCATCAGTCCGGGACTAGAGCCCGCTTACGAGCAGTACTTC

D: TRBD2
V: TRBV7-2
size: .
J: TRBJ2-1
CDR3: CASSLVRLAGSNEQFF
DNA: TGTGCCAGCAGCTTAGTCCGTCTAGCGGGCTCTAATGAGCAGTTCTTC

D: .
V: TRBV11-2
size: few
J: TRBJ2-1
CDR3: CASSLVTLQINEQFF
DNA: TGTGCCAGCAGCTTAGTTACCTTACAGATCAATGAGCAGTTCTTC

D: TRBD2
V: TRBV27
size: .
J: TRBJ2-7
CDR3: CASSNLSPGGTYEQYF
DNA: TGTGCCAGCAGTAACCTAAGTCCCGGGGGGACCTACGAGCAGTACTTC

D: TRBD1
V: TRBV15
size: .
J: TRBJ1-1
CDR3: CATSSADRATEAFF
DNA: TGTGCCACCAGCAGCGCTGACAGGGCCACTGAAGCTTTCTTT

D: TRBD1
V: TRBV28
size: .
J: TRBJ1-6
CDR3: CASKSPGTGGSSPLHF
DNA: TGTGCCAGCAAGAGTCCCGGGACAGGGGGCAGTTCACCCCTCCACTTT

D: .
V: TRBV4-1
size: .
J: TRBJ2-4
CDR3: CASSQVDSQNIQYF
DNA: TGCGCCAGCAGCCAAGTCGACAGCCAAAACATTCAGTACTTC

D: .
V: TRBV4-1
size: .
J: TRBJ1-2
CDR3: CASSQTLTGNTYGYTF
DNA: TGCGCCAGCAGCCAGACCTTAACAGGGAACACCTATGGCTACACCTTC

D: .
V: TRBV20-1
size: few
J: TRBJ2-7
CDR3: CSAMGGGYGEQYF
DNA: TGCAGTGCTATGGGTGGGGGCTACGGCGAGCAGTACTTC

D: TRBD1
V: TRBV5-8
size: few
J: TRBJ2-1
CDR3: CANQDRGADNEQFF
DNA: TGTGCCAACCAGGACAGGGGGGCCGACAATGAGCAGTTCTTC

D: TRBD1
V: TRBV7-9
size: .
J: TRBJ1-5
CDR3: CASSLGTGEGPQHF
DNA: TGTGCCAGCAGCTTAGGCACAGGGGAAGGGCCCCAGCATTTT

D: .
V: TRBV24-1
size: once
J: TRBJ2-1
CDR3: CATSDSGTLHNEQFF
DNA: TGTGCCACCAGTGATTCCGGGACTCTTCACAATGAGCAGTTCTTC

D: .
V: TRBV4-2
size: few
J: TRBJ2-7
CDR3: CASIQYMRTPYEQYF
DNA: TGTGCCAGCATCCAGTACATGAGAACCCCCTACGAGCAGTACTTC

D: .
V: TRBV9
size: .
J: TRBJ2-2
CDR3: CASSVGTQNTGELFF
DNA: TGTGCCAGCAGCGTAGGGACACAGAACACCGGGGAGCTGTTTTTT

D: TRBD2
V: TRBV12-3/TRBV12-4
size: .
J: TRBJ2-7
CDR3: CASSLQTLAGFSSYNEQYF
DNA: TGTGCCAGCAGTTTACAAACACTAGCGGGTTTTAGCTCCTACAATGAGCAGTACTTC